What follows is one T cell receptor beta chain and its context. TCRdb analysed the PCR reads with MiXCR anew, one entry per CDR3 protein. The data show 8,200 or so distinct CDR3 sequences, about 40% seen once. These data originate in a study of immune characterization of retroperitoneal liposarcoma. In germline, CDR1 is SGHVS, CDR2 FNYEAQ. V gave up 5 bases and J gave up 10 bases, with 24 bases separating them. The CDR3 spans 16 residues. V usage is TRBV7-6 and J usage is TRBJ2-1; maybe TRBD2 (6 bases). The source of this sequence is a male donor with retroperitoneal liposarcoma. The sequenced sample was tumor tissue. CDR3: CASSPRLGLHLYEQFF. Written as DNA, the CDR3 is TGTGCCAGCAGCCCAAGACTGGGACTCCACTTATACGAGCAGTTCTTC. Full variable domain (outside the CDR3, taken from reference TRBV7-6 and TRBJ2-1): GAGVSQSPRYKVTKRGQDVALRCDPISGHVSLYWYRQALGQGPEFLTYFNYEAQQDKSGLPNDRFSAERPEGSISTLTIQRTEQRDSAMYRCASSPRLGLHLYEQFFGPGTRLTVL.